This passage covers 20 T cell receptor beta chains from one sample sequenced in a study of Graves' ophthalmopathy and Graves' hyperthyroidism. RNA served as the template for amplifying TCR beta CDR3 regions. The first-round RT-PCR employed HTBI primers together with the Qiagen OneStep RT-PCR kit. A multiplex PCR was then performed as the second round. TCRdb recomputed calls from the multiplex PCR reads with MiXCR, one row per CDR3 protein. The profile covers hundreds of thousands of distinct CDR3 sequences, with over 40% appearing a single time and around 3.3% taken by the ten largest. Sequenced: peripheral blood. These receptors all stem from an adult man with Graves' ophthalmopathy.

This clonotype was detected a few times. The chain recombines TRBV20-1 with TRBJ1-5; D uncertain. Germline V gene sequence: CDR1 DFQATT, CDR2 SNEGSKA (reference sequence). The CDR3 is 14 residues long. Trimming stripped 6 bases from V and 0 bases from J, with 12 bases between. The CDR3 nucleotides are TGCAGTGCCTCTAGAGGTTATAGCAATCAGCCCCAGCATTTT. It is translated as CSASRGYSNQPQHF.

The gene calls are TRBV5-1 and TRBJ2-5; a weak D match, TRBD1 (6 bases). From germline, CDR1 is SGHRS and CDR2 YFSETQ. V was clipped by 4 bases and J by 5 bases, with 15 bases between them. There are 14 residues in the CDR3. CDR3 loop: CASSPNTGMETQYF. The DNA for the CDR3 is TGCGCCAGCAGCCCTAACACAGGGATGGAGACCCAGTACTTC.

The sample holds many counts of this clonotype. V and J are TRBV9 and TRBJ2-5; D perhaps matches TRBD2 (5 bases). Germline CDR1 SGDLS, CDR2 YYNGEE. The CDR3 is 16 amino acids. The germline V and J ends were trimmed by 1 base and 5 bases, with 18 bases remaining between them. CDR3 protein: CASSVNPADLPETQYF. The CDR3 region has the DNA TGTGCCAGCAGCGTAAATCCAGCGGACCTTCCTGAGACCCAGTACTTC. The entire variable domain, with the rest obtained from reference TRBV9 and TRBJ2-5, is as follows: DSGVTQTPKHLITATGQRVTLRCSPRSGDLSVYWYQQSLDQGLQFLIQYYNGEERAKGNILERFSAQQFPDLHSELNLSSLELGDSALYFCASSVNPADLPETQYFGPGTRLLVL.

As regards this clonotype: No conserved phenylalanine or tryptophan is present at the end of the CDR3, so a read error is the likely explanation. The DNA is left out, because the CDR3 cannot be placed on it with certainty; the CDR3 is given as TCRdb lists it. The rearrangement joins TRBV29-1 to TRBJ2-5; the table calls TRBD1, which could not be checked here. CDR1 is SQVTM and CDR2 is ANQGSEA in the germline V gene. The CDR3 adds up to 9 amino acids, both ends counted. The CDR3 here is CSVSGTGIR.

This clonotype occurred a few times. In DNA form, the CDR3 reads TGCGCCAGCAGAGACAGGGGTGAGGAGACCCAGTACTTC. Protein product: CASRDRGEETQYF. This chain connects TRBV4-1 to TRBJ2-5; 8 bases fit TRBD1. The V segment lost 6 bases and the J segment 5 bases; nucleotides outside the gene matches: 5. Germline loops: CDR1 MGHRA, CDR2 YSYEKL. The CDR3 spans 13 residues.

The chain employs TRBV24-1 and TRBJ1-5; tentatively, D is TRBD1 (6 bases). The V gene lost 3 bases and the J gene lost 13 bases, with 15 bases spanning the gap. This CDR3 region has 13 residues. From germline, CDR1 is KGHDR and CDR2 SFDVKD. The CDR3 coding sequence is TGTGCCACCAGTGATACAACCGGACAGAATCAGCATTTT. Its protein is CATSDTTGQNQHF.

The rearrangement links TRBV24-1 to TRBJ1-2; possible D gene TRBD1, 5 bases. The V and J ends lost 3 bases and 0 bases respectively, with 22 bases between them. Germline-derived CDR1 and CDR2 are KGHDR and SFDVKD. The CDR3 length is 19 residues. CDR3 region: CATSDTPSRGPFTNYGYTF. CDR3 in DNA: TGTGCCACCAGTGATACCCCTTCACGGGGCCCGTTTACTAACTATGGCTACACCTTC.

This rearrangement joins TRBV27 to TRBJ2-7; D is perhaps TRBD1 or TRBD2 (5 bases each). The V gene's germline CDR1 is MNHEY and CDR2 SMNVEV (reference sequence). The CDR3 covers 15 residues. V dropped 4 bases and J dropped 7 bases, with 20 bases sitting between them. DNA for the CDR3: TGTGCCAGCAGTTCCCCCCGGACGGGGCGGCGAGAGCAGTACTTC. This codes for CASSSPRTGRREQYF.

This sequence joins TRBV12-3 or TRBV12-4 and TRBJ2-5; D is perhaps TRBD2 (6 bases). The CDR3 runs 15 residues. Trimming took off 1 base at V and 2 bases at J, with 11 bases between the two ends. CDR3 DNA: TGTGCCAGCAGTTTAGTTGCAGGGAGGCAAGAGACCCAGTACTTC. Protein: CASSLVAGRQETQYF.

The chain uses TRBV10-3 and TRBJ1-6, with TRBD1 identical over 10 bases. The CDR3 runs 15 residues. Per the germline V gene, CDR1 is ENHRY and CDR2 is SYGVKD. Losses at the gene ends were 6 bases for V and 7 bases for J; bases not matched to a gene: 6. CDR3 nucleotides: TGTGCCATCAGCCGGAGGGGACAGGGGAATTCACCCCTCCACTTT. Translated, it gives CAISRRGQGNSPLHF.

The V call is TRBV19, the J call TRBJ1-2; 7 bases align to TRBD1. Trimming took 5 bases from V and 0 from J; bases not matched to a gene: 9. Germline V CDR1 and CDR2: LNHDA, SQIVND (reference sequence). The CDR3 runs 16 residues. The CDR3 nucleotides are TGTGCCAGTAGTCTGAGACAGGGAAATGCTAACTATGGCTACACCTTC. As protein: CASSLRQGNANYGYTF. The variable domain in full, completed from reference TRBV19 and TRBJ1-2, reads DGGITQSPKYLFRKEGQNVTLSCEQNLNHDAMYWYRQDPGQGLRLIYYSQIVNDFQKGDIAEGYSVSREKKESFPLTVTSAQKNPTAFYLCASSLRQGNANYGYTFGSGTRLTVV.

This clonotype was picked up a small number of times. The rearrangement links TRBV10-3 to TRBJ2-7, with TRBD1 matching 10 bases. The CDR3 totals 16 residues. The junction had 14 bases not matched to a gene; V was cut back by 10 bases and J by 2 bases. CDR1 is ENHRY and CDR2 is SYGVKD in the germline V gene. The CDR3 DNA reads as TGTGCCACCGACAGGGGGCTTGGTAGCGGTACCTACGAGCAGTACTTC. Protein sequence: CATDRGLGSGTYEQYF.

The chain employs TRBV10-3 and TRBJ1-2; unclear D gene. This CDR3 has 12 residues. The V and J ends lost 1 base and 8 bases respectively, with 8 bases between them. CDR1 and CDR2 from the germline V gene are ENHRY and SYGVKD. CDR3 DNA: TGTGCCATCAGTGAGTTGGGGTACGGCTACACCTTC. This translates into CAISELGYGYTF.

The gene calls are TRBV2 and TRBJ1-1; D uncertain. Germline CDR1 is SNHLY and CDR2 is FYNNEI. Trimming shortened V by 8 bases and J by 11 bases, and 18 bases separated the two germline ends. The CDR3 totals 12 residues. The CDR3 region is CASEVQAGTAFF. As DNA, the CDR3 is TGTGCCAGCGAGGTTCAAGCGGGAACGGCTTTCTTT. Full variable domain (missing parts from reference TRBV2 and TRBJ1-1): EPEVTQTPSHQVTQMGQEVILRCVPISNHLYFYWYRQILGQKVEFLVSFYNNEISEKSEIFDDQFSVERPDGSNFTLKIRSTKLEDSAMYFCASEVQAGTAFFGQGTRLTVV.

The V call is TRBV14, the J call TRBJ2-5; perhaps TRBD2 as D (6 bases). CDR3 length: 17 amino acids. V gave up 1 base and J gave up 1 base, with 16 bases separating them. Germline V lookup: CDR1 SGHDN, CDR2 FVKESK. CDR3 sequence: CASSQGVPRRVQETQYF. The DNA of the CDR3 is TGTGCCAGCAGCCAAGGAGTCCCGAGGAGGGTCCAAGAGACCCAGTACTTC.

V gene TRBV10-3 combines with J gene TRBJ2-7; D is possibly TRBD2 (6 bases). CDR3 length equals 15 residues. V shed 6 bases and J shed 3 bases, with 18 bases lying between them. Germline V gene data show CDR1 as ENHRY and CDR2 as SYGVKD. CDR3 nucleotide sequence: TGTGCCATCAGGGGGGGAACACCCGACTACTACGAGCAGTACTTC. This translates into CAIRGGTPDYYEQYF.

This clonotype was detected ten times or more. The V call is TRBV2, the J call TRBJ2-5, with 10 bases aligning to TRBD2. After removal of 7 bases from V and 3 bases from J, the junction contained 5 bases not matched to a gene. This CDR3 is 14 amino acids long. The germline V gene encodes CDR1 SNHLY and CDR2 FYNNEI. CDR3 sequence reads: CASTEREGKETQYF. The CDR3 DNA sequence: TGTGCCAGCACGGAGCGGGAGGGGAAAGAGACCCAGTACTTC.

The rearrangement links TRBV10-3 to TRBJ1-1, with D maybe TRBD1 (6 bases). Trimming pared 6 bases from V and 8 bases from J, leaving 10 bases between. The CDR3 has 11 amino acids. CDR1 and CDR2 from the germline V gene are ENHRY and SYGVKD. The CDR3 DNA sequence: TGTGCCATCAGCGCAGGGGCCGAAGCTTTCTTT. It is translated as CAISAGAEAFF.

This clonotype was recorded many times. V gene TRBV20-1 combines with J gene TRBJ2-5; 7 bases are a match to TRBD2. Germline lookup yields CDR1 DFQATT and CDR2 SNEGSKA (reference sequence). This CDR3 is 13 amino acids long. V was pared by 3 bases and J by 4 bases, with 5 bases of the junction left unmatched. CDR3 residues: CSARRGSRETQYF. The CDR3 DNA follows: TGCAGTGCTAGGCGGGGGAGTCGAGAGACCCAGTACTTC.

Only a few counts were recorded for this clonotype. The chain recombines TRBV6-5 with TRBJ2-2, with D perhaps TRBD1 or TRBD2 (6 bases each). CDR1 is MNHEY, CDR2 SVGAGI, per germline. The CDR3 sequence is 14 residues long. V was trimmed by 4 bases and J by 7 bases, leaving 13 bases between them. The CDR3 spells CASSWFRGGGELFF. In DNA form, the CDR3 reads TGTGCCAGCAGTTGGTTCAGGGGAGGCGGGGAGCTGTTTTTT.